This T cell receptor (beta chain) was identified in a study of blood T cell repertoires in COVID-19. Germline V gives CDR1 LGHDT, CDR2 YNNKEL (reference sequence). This CDR3 contains 15 residues. Trimming took off 1 base at V and 0 bases at J, with 7 bases between the two ends. This clone was picked up many times. Profiled with immunoSEQ multiplex PCR; TCRdb holds only in-frame clones, not every one. The table lists about 160,000 clones, 60% to 85% of them singletons. The sample consisted of peripheral blood. The genes are TRBV3-1 (or the pseudogene TRBV3-2) and TRBJ1-3; no firm D call. The receptor was derived from a man aged 60 to 69 with acute or convalescent COVID-19. The CDR3 spells CASSQGVVSGNTIYF. The CDR3 nucleotides are TGTGCCAGCAGCCAAGGTGTAGTCTCTGGAAACACCATATATTTT.